The text below deals with one T cell receptor (beta chain). Using immunoSEQ multiplex PCR, the repertoire was profiled, and TCRdb retains in-frame clones only, with some absent. The sample has 150,000 to 200,000 clones, 88% seen once; the top ten hold less than 5.5%. These data come from a study of blood T cell repertoires in COVID-19. On the study more broadly: Italy, Spain and the United States were the sources of the convalescent and acute COVID-19 samples. T cells, B-cell-depleted T cells, or PBMCs provided the cDNA or gDNA that served as material.

The V end was cut by 1 base, the J end by 2 bases, with 9 bases between. Looked up from germline, CDR1 is KGHSH and CDR2 is LQKENI. The CDR3 length is 14 residues. The specimen was peripheral blood. The TCR sequence derives from a human donor in a cohort sampled during active COVID-19. The chain couples TRBV18 to TRBJ2-7, with D perhaps matching TRBD2 (7 bases). This CDR3 reads CASSPHGGPYEQYF. The CDR3 DNA is TGTGCCAGCTCACCACACGGGGGGCCCTACGAGCAGTACTTC. The entire variable domain, with the rest obtained from reference TRBV18 and TRBJ2-7, is as follows: NAGVMQNPRHLVRRRGQEARLRCSPMKGHSHVYWYRQLPEEGLKFMVYLQKENIIDESGMPKERFSAEFPKEGPSILRIQQVVRGDSAAYFCASSPHGGPYEQYFGPGTRLTVT.